Given below is one T cell receptor (beta chain) in context. The antigen remains unidentified. Measured with immunoSEQ multiplex PCR; TCRdb has only the in-frame clones, and not every one. The sample has some 40,000 clones, 70% to 85% seen once. The investigators isolated CD4+ and CD8+ cells by positive magnetic bead selection and checked their purity by flow cytometry. These data come from a study of somatic mutations in cytotoxic T cells in rheumatoid arthritis. On the study more broadly: Flow sorting at nearly 100% purity was applied to some V beta antibody-stained T-cell populations, which included V beta1+ cells sequenced for TCRB. Study outcomes and limitations: Levels of CD8+ T-cell clonality in rheumatoid arthritis patients were statistically indistinguishable from those seen in age-matched healthy controls, with no significant difference. Rheumatoid arthritis patients showed slight TRBV07 underrepresentation, and this was not adjusted for multiple comparisons.

J gave up 1 base and V 1 base, and 9 bases lay outside the gene matches. The CDR3 extends over 17 amino acids. Germline V gene sequence: CDR1 SGHDN, CDR2 FVKESK. The chain combines TRBV14 with TRBJ2-5; 7 nucleotides align to TRBD2. Sequenced: CD8+ T cells sorted from blood. The origin of this receptor is a man between 40 and 49 years old in good health. CDR3 sequence (DNA): TGTGCCAGCAGCCAAGGGCCCTGGAGCGGGACCCAAGAGACCCAGTACTTC. This encodes CASSQGPWSGTQETQYF.